These 13 T cell receptor beta chains share one sample of origin, sequenced in a study of shared clonotypes between healthy human individuals. Repertoires were generated with immunoSEQ multiplex PCR, while TCRdb's copy carries only in-frame clones and drops some. Among about 2 million clones, approximately 94% were seen once, and the ten largest hold around 1.1%. Terminally differentiated effector memory CD45RA+ cells were excluded by CCR7 positive selection of CD45RO-negative cells. The sequenced sample consisted of naive CD8+ T cells sorted from blood. Receptors were obtained from a man between 18 and 29 years old in good health.

The DNA of the CDR3 is TGTGCCAGCAGCAAAACCGGGGTGAAGAATGAAAAACTGTTTTTT. Translating it yields CASSKTGVKNEKLFF. The chain couples TRBV7-9 to TRBJ1-4; D is ambiguous. Trimming removed 5 bases at V and 5 bases at J, with 15 bases between. CDR3 length equals 15 residues. The germline V gene has CDR1 SEHNR and CDR2 FQNEAQ (reference sequence). Full variable domain (remainder filled in from reference TRBV7-9 and TRBJ1-4): DTGVSQNPRHKITKRGQNVTFRCDPISEHNRLYWYRQTLGQGPEFLTYFQNEAQLEKSRLLSDRFSAERPKGSFSTLEIQRTEQGDSAMYLCASSKTGVKNEKLFFGSGTQLSVL.

This chain joins TRBV19 and TRBJ1-5; the D gene is possibly TRBD1 (6 bases). This CDR3 region has 15 residues. Deletions cut 4 bases from V and 4 bases from J, with 14 bases between. Germline values: CDR1 LNHDA, CDR2 SQIVND (reference sequence). For the CDR3, the DNA is TGTGCCAGTAGTACGATTGGACAGAGAAATCAGCCCCAGCATTTT. Amino acids: CASSTIGQRNQPQHF.

The chain employs TRBV28 and TRBJ1-2; D is unclear. V was trimmed by 6 bases and J by 8 bases, leaving 13 bases between them. CDR1 is MDHEN, CDR2 SYDVKM, per germline. The CDR3 spans 12 residues. The chain's CDR3 is CASSPDMSGYTF. In nucleotides, the CDR3 is TGTGCCAGCAGCCCCGACATGTCCGGCTACACCTTC.

Here the CDR3 DNA reads TGCGCCAGCAGCCCCGACAGGGCGAACACCGGGGAGCTGTTTTTT. This gives the protein CASSPDRANTGELFF. This chain joins TRBV4-3 and TRBJ2-2; 7 bases are shared with TRBD1. The V gene end was trimmed by 4 bases and the J gene end by 0 bases; junction bases not matched to a gene: 2. The CDR3 runs 15 residues. Germline V gives CDR1 LGHNA, CDR2 YSLEER.

CDR3 DNA sequence: TGTGCCAGCAGCTTGGTGACCGCGAACACCGGGGAGCTGTTTTTT. It translates to CASSLVTANTGELFF. The chain joins TRBV5-6 to TRBJ2-2, with D unclear. V shed 0 bases and J shed 0 bases, with 6 bases lying between them. The CDR3 contains 15 residues. CDR1 and CDR2 (germline): SGHDT, YYEEEE.

This chain uses TRBV10-1 with TRBJ1-4; D may be TRBD1 (5 bases). The CDR3 sequence is 13 residues long. The V and J ends lost 3 bases and 7 bases respectively, with 9 bases between them. Germline CDR1 reads WNHNN; CDR2 reads SYGVQD (reference sequence). The chain's CDR3 is CASSDLRGEKLFF. The CDR3 DNA reads as TGCGCCAGCAGTGACCTAAGGGGTGAAAAACTGTTTTTT.

The gene calls are TRBV5-6 and TRBJ2-3, with 9 bases fitting TRBD1. Looked up from germline, CDR1 is SGHDT and CDR2 is YYEEEE. Losses at the gene ends were 0 bases for V and 6 bases for J; bases not matched to a gene: 5. This CDR3 has 15 amino acids. CDR3 region: CASSLGGQGGDTQYF. The CDR3 DNA is TGTGCCAGCAGCTTGGGGGGACAGGGAGGGGATACGCAGTATTTT.

In its sample, this clone was seen once. Germline and junction disagree at one end, which may indicate a read error. The V and J genes are TRBV7-7 and TRBJ2-5; TRBD2 aligns across 11 bases. CDR3 size: 15 residues. Germline-derived CDR1 and CDR2 are SSHAT and FNYEAQ (reference sequence). CDR3 in amino acids: CASSWTSGYQETQYF. The CDR3 nucleotides read TGTGCTAGCAGCTGGACTAGCGGGTACCAAGAGACCCAGTACTTC.

This clone was counted once. The J gene is TRBJ2-7, the V gene TRBV29-1; 9 nucleotides line up with TRBD2. The CDR3 is 14 residues long. In germline, CDR1 is SQVTM, CDR2 ANQGSEA. J lost 4 bases, V lost 6 bases, and 10 bases had no gene match. The CDR3 protein is CSVRSSGAIYEQYF. In DNA, the CDR3 is TGCAGCGTGAGATCTAGCGGGGCGATATACGAGCAGTACTTC.

This chain links TRBV6-7 with TRBJ2-7; D is perhaps TRBD2 (5 bases). TRBV6-7 is sorted into the ORF group, with uncertain function. The CDR3 sequence is 13 residues long. Trimming shortened V by 5 bases and J by 2 bases, and 10 bases separated the two germline ends. The CDR3 reads CASSTRGPYEQYF. The CDR3 DNA sequence: TGTGCCAGCAGTACCCGGGGTCCCTACGAGCAGTACTTC.

Worth noting for this clone: The identical CDR3 is also encoded by other nucleotide sequences in the sample. V and J are TRBV5-6 and TRBJ2-7; D unclear. The CDR3 spans 13 residues. The V end lost 3 bases, the J end lost 3 bases, and 10 bases lay between the germline ends. Germline V gene lookup returns CDR1 SGHDT and CDR2 YYEEEE. The CDR3 sequence: CASSSGGIYEQYF. The CDR3 DNA follows: TGTGCCAGCAGCTCGGGCGGTATCTACGAGCAGTACTTC.

The chain links TRBV7-2 to TRBJ2-1; TRBD2 aligns across 8 bases. CDR3 length equals 16 residues. Germline CDR1 SGHTA, CDR2 FQGNSA. Germline trimming cut 5 bases from V and 4 bases from J; bases unmatched to any gene: 10. The CDR3 sequence is CASSPSGGVAYNEQFF. CDR3 in DNA: TGTGCCAGCAGCCCGAGCGGGGGAGTTGCTTACAATGAGCAGTTCTTC.

This rearrangement joins TRBV19 to TRBJ2-7, with D possibly TRBD2 on 5 matching bases. Germline-derived CDR1 and CDR2 are LNHDA and SQIVND (reference sequence). The length of the CDR3 is 13 residues. Trimming cost V 3 bases and J 1 base, with 7 bases left between them. CDR3 loop: CASSMEVSYEQYF. DNA of the CDR3: TGTGCCAGTAGTATGGAGGTTTCCTACGAGCAGTACTTC.